These T cell receptor beta chains were read from a single sample in a study of tumor-infiltrating lymphocytes in primary liver carcinoma. In TCRdb, the multiplex PCR reads were re-called with MiXCR into one record per CDR3 protein. The table shows some 180,000 distinct CDR3 sequences, with 50% to 75% occurring only once. The sequencing sample was made of peripheral blood. The receptors were sampled from a man aged 35-49 years with primary liver carcinoma and hepatitis B virus infection. Both conserved end residues are part of each CDR3. The order of the fields is clone size, J gene, D gene, V gene, CDR3 protein, CDR3 DNA. A D gene is named only where the DNA matches it firmly. Only some rows state a clone size, as once, few, many or a class for expanded clones.

clone size: few
J gene: TRBJ1-1
D gene: -
V gene: TRBV11-2
CDR3 protein: CASSLEWGADTEAFF
CDR3 DNA: TGTGCCAGCAGCTTGGAGTGGGGGGCGGACACTGAAGCTTTCTTT

clone size: few
J gene: TRBJ2-3
D gene: -
V gene: TRBV12-3/TRBV12-4
CDR3 protein: CASSLLPTDTQYF
CDR3 DNA: TGTGCCAGCAGTTTGCTTCCCACAGATACGCAGTATTTT

clone size: -
J gene: TRBJ2-4
D gene: -
V gene: TRBV6-5
CDR3 protein: CASSRRPGAKNIQYF
CDR3 DNA: TGTGCCAGCAGTCGGCGTCCAGGAGCCAAAAACATTCAGTACTTC

clone size: -
J gene: TRBJ2-7
D gene: -
V gene: TRBV6-2/TRBV6-3
CDR3 protein: CASSYREELLTYEQYF
CDR3 DNA: TGTGCCAGCAGTTACCGTGAGGAGCTGCTAACCTACGAGCAGTACTTC

clone size: -
J gene: TRBJ2-2
D gene: -
V gene: TRBV11-2
CDR3 protein: CASSLDRLNTGELYF
CDR3 DNA: TGTGCCAGCAGCTTAGATAGACTGAACACCGGGGAGCTGTATTTT

clone size: few
J gene: TRBJ2-1
D gene: -
V gene: TRBV6-6
CDR3 protein: CASSLGAGVNEQFF
CDR3 DNA: TGTGCCAGCAGCCTCGGGGCAGGGGTGAATGAGCAGTTCTTC

clone size: -
J gene: TRBJ2-7
D gene: -
V gene: TRBV5-4
CDR3 protein: CASGTTGRNYEQYF
CDR3 DNA: TGTGCCAGCGGCACCACGGGCCGAAACTACGAGCAGTACTTC

clone size: -
J gene: TRBJ2-4
D gene: -
V gene: TRBV29-1
CDR3 protein: CSFEDHRTTTGTLAKNIQYF
CDR3 DNA: TGCAGTTTTGAAGATCACAGGACTACAACCGGGACCTTAGCCAAAAACATTCAGTACTTC

clone size: few
J gene: TRBJ1-2
D gene: -
V gene: TRBV4-2
CDR3 protein: CASSQDEGTLYGYTF
CDR3 DNA: TGTGCCAGCAGCCAAGACGAGGGGACACTCTATGGCTACACCTTC

clone size: few
J gene: TRBJ2-2
D gene: -
V gene: TRBV11-2
CDR3 protein: CTSSSLSGGGELFF
CDR3 DNA: TGTACCAGCAGCTCCCTCTCTGGTGGAGGGGAGCTGTTTTTT

clone size: -
J gene: TRBJ2-7
D gene: TRBD1
V gene: TRBV12-3/TRBV12-4
CDR3 protein: CASSEPGKGANEQYF
CDR3 DNA: TGTGCCAGCAGCGAACCGGGAAAGGGGGCTAATGAGCAGTACTTC

clone size: many
J gene: TRBJ2-2
D gene: -
V gene: TRBV29-1
CDR3 protein: CSVEHPEEPGELFF
CDR3 DNA: TGCAGCGTTGAACATCCCGAGGAACCCGGGGAGCTGTTTTTT

clone size: -
J gene: TRBJ2-3
D gene: TRBD2
V gene: TRBV29-1
CDR3 protein: CSARGLAELGGTDTQYF
CDR3 DNA: TGCAGCGCCCGGGGACTAGCGGAGTTAGGGGGCACAGATACGCAGTATTTT

clone size: -
J gene: TRBJ2-1
D gene: TRBD2
V gene: TRBV30
CDR3 protein: CAWSVGSGSNEQFF
CDR3 DNA: TGTGCTTGGAGTGTCGGTAGCGGGAGTAATGAGCAGTTCTTC

clone size: -
J gene: TRBJ2-3
D gene: TRBD2
V gene: TRBV4-2
CDR3 protein: CASNQDSAGELLTSTDTQYF
CDR3 DNA: TGTGCCAGCAACCAAGATTCAGCGGGAGAGCTCCTTACTAGCACAGATACGCAGTATTTT

clone size: few
J gene: TRBJ2-1
D gene: TRBD2
V gene: TRBV4-1
CDR3 protein: CASSHGVPLLAGGSYNEQFF
CDR3 DNA: TGCGCCAGCAGCCATGGAGTCCCGTTACTAGCGGGAGGGTCCTACAATGAGCAGTTCTTC

clone size: -
J gene: TRBJ2-2
D gene: -
V gene: TRBV29-1
CDR3 protein: CSAGVWDTNTGDLFF
CDR3 DNA: TGCAGCGCCGGTGTTTGGGATACGAACACCGGGGATTTGTTTTTT

clone size: many
J gene: TRBJ2-7
D gene: TRBD2
V gene: TRBV11-2
CDR3 protein: CASSLVAGGFYEQYF
CDR3 DNA: TGTGCCAGCAGCTTAGTTGCGGGAGGGTTTTACGAGCAGTACTTC

clone size: few
J gene: TRBJ1-1
D gene: TRBD1
V gene: TRBV4-2
CDR3 protein: CASSQDPRQGSNTEAFF
CDR3 DNA: TGTGCCAGCAGCCAAGATCCCCGACAGGGGTCGAACACTGAAGCTTTCTTT

clone size: -
J gene: TRBJ2-5
D gene: -
V gene: TRBV12-5
CDR3 protein: CASGLDLEETQYF
CDR3 DNA: TGTGCTAGTGGTTTGGACCTGGAAGAGACCCAGTACTTC

clone size: -
J gene: TRBJ1-1
D gene: -
V gene: TRBV11-1
CDR3 protein: CASSASERNTEAVF
CDR3 DNA: TGTGCCAGCAGCGCCAGTGAAAGGAACACTGAAGCTGTCTTT

clone size: -
J gene: TRBJ2-7
D gene: -
V gene: TRBV6-6
CDR3 protein: CACSHRDCDYEQYF
CDR3 DNA: TGTGCCTGCAGTCACAGGGATTGTGACTACGAGCAGTACTTC

clone size: -
J gene: TRBJ1-5
D gene: -
V gene: TRBV6-6
CDR3 protein: CASSYVGRQPQHF
CDR3 DNA: TGTGCCAGCAGTTACGTGGGGAGGCAGCCCCAGCATTTT

clone size: -
J gene: TRBJ1-2
D gene: -
V gene: TRBV6-5
CDR3 protein: CASSSPSSIVNYGYTF
CDR3 DNA: TGTGCTAGCAGCTCCCCTTCCTCCATAGTTAACTATGGCTACACCTTC

clone size: many
J gene: TRBJ2-1
D gene: -
V gene: TRBV11-2
CDR3 protein: CASSRWRSYNEQFF
CDR3 DNA: TGTGCCAGCAGCCGTTGGAGGTCCTACAATGAGCAGTTCTTC

clone size: -
J gene: TRBJ2-4
D gene: TRBD2
V gene: TRBV6-2/TRBV6-3
CDR3 protein: CASSYSPAGSKNIQYF
CDR3 DNA: TGTGCCAGCAGTTACTCGCCAGCGGGATCCAAAAACATTCAGTACTTC

clone size: -
J gene: TRBJ2-7
D gene: -
V gene: TRBV11-2
CDR3 protein: CASSRDPGSCEQYF
CDR3 DNA: TGTGCTAGCAGCCGGGACCCCGGATCCTGCGAGCAGTACTTC

clone size: once
J gene: TRBJ1-1
D gene: -
V gene: TRBV11-2
CDR3 protein: CASSHDRGREAFF
CDR3 DNA: TGTGCCAGCAGCCATGACCGGGGGCGAGAAGCTTTCTTT

clone size: -
J gene: TRBJ2-4
D gene: TRBD2
V gene: TRBV5-5
CDR3 protein: CASSRTSGLENIQYF
CDR3 DNA: TGTGCCAGCAGCCGCACTAGCGGCCTGGAGAACATTCAGTACTTC

clone size: -
J gene: TRBJ2-7
D gene: TRBD2
V gene: TRBV12-3/TRBV12-4
CDR3 protein: CASSRLGTSGRSYF
CDR3 DNA: TGTGCCAGCAGCCGCCTTGGGACTAGCGGGAGATCGTACTTC

clone size: -
J gene: TRBJ2-1
D gene: -
V gene: TRBV2
CDR3 protein: CASSDSEYGEQFF
CDR3 DNA: TGTGCCAGCAGTGATTCGGAATACGGTGAGCAGTTCTTC

clone size: -
J gene: TRBJ2-5
D gene: -
V gene: TRBV4-1
CDR3 protein: CASSHWTAQETQYF
CDR3 DNA: TGCGCCAGCAGCCATTGGACAGCCCAAGAGACCCAGTACTTC

clone size: once
J gene: TRBJ1-1
D gene: -
V gene: TRBV6-1
CDR3 protein: CASYPVRAHTEAFF
CDR3 DNA: TGTGCCAGCTACCCCGTGAGGGCTCACACTGAAGCTTTCTTT

clone size: -
J gene: TRBJ2-1
D gene: -
V gene: TRBV4-1
CDR3 protein: CASSQDNNGWWQFF
CDR3 DNA: TGCGCCAGCAGTCAAGATAACAACGGATGGTGGCAGTTCTTC

clone size: -
J gene: TRBJ2-3
D gene: -
V gene: TRBV11-2
CDR3 protein: CTSNLTSGSTDTQYF
CDR3 DNA: TGTACCAGCAACTTGACCAGCGGAAGCACAGATACGCAGTATTTT

clone size: many
J gene: TRBJ2-4
D gene: TRBD1
V gene: TRBV29-1
CDR3 protein: CSVGQLKNIQYF
CDR3 DNA: TGCAGCGTGGGACAGCTCAAAAACATTCAGTACTTC

clone size: -
J gene: TRBJ2-6
D gene: -
V gene: TRBV6-1
CDR3 protein: CASRPSSGASVLTF
CDR3 DNA: TGTGCCAGCAGACCGTCCTCTGGGGCTAGCGTCCTGACTTTC

clone size: -
J gene: TRBJ1-5
D gene: -
V gene: TRBV10-1
CDR3 protein: CAPTGEGVRGNQPQHF
CDR3 DNA: TGCGCCCCCACGGGAGAGGGGGTAAGAGGCAATCAGCCCCAGCATTTT

clone size: -
J gene: TRBJ2-7
D gene: TRBD2
V gene: TRBV6-1
CDR3 protein: CASSEMGTSGYEQYF
CDR3 DNA: TGTGCCAGCAGTGAGATGGGGACTAGCGGCTACGAGCAGTACTTC

clone size: -
J gene: TRBJ2-7
D gene: TRBD2
V gene: TRBV4-2
CDR3 protein: CASSQSGDGGTVEQYF
CDR3 DNA: TGTGCCAGCAGCCAATCCGGAGACGGGGGGACGGTAGAGCAGTACTTC

clone size: -
J gene: TRBJ2-1
D gene: TRBD1
V gene: TRBV11-2
CDR3 protein: CASSLNPGGPEQFF
CDR3 DNA: TGTGCCAGCAGCTTAAACCCAGGGGGCCCCGAGCAGTTCTTC